This T cell receptor beta chain is drawn from a study of T cell changes during pregnancy in multiple sclerosis. Profiling relied on immunoSEQ multiplex PCR, and the TCRdb table lists in-frame clones only, not all of them. The sample lists about 57,000 clones; 90% were seen once. This CDR3 is built from 13 residues. From germline, CDR1 is MNHNS and CDR2 SASEGT. Trimming removed 4 bases at V and 1 base at J, with 5 bases between. The J gene is TRBJ1-5, the V gene TRBV6-1; D possibly corresponds to TRBD1 (5 bases). The material was peripheral blood, obtained in the first trimester of pregnancy. The receptor comes from a female donor in good health, enrolled as a control in a pregnancy study. Here the CDR3 reads CASSGGSNQPQHF. The CDR3 DNA reads TGTGCCAGCAGTGGGGGCAGCAATCAGCCCCAGCATTTT.